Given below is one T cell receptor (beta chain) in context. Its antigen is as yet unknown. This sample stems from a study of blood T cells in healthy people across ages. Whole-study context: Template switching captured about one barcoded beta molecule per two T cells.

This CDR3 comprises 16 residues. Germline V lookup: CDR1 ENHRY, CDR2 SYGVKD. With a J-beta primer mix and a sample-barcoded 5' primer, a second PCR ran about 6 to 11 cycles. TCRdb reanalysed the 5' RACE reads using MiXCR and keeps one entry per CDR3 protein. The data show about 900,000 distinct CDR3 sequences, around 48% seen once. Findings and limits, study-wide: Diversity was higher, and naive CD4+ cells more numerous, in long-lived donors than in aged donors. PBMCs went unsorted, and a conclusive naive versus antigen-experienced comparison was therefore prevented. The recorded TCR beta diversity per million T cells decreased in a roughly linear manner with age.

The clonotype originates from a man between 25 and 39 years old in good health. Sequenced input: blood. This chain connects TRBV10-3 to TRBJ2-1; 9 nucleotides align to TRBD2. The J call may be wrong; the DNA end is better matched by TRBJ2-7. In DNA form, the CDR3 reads TGTGCCATCAGTGCTCTAGCGGGGAGCTCCTACAATGAGCAGTACTTC. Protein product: CAISALAGSSYNEQYF.